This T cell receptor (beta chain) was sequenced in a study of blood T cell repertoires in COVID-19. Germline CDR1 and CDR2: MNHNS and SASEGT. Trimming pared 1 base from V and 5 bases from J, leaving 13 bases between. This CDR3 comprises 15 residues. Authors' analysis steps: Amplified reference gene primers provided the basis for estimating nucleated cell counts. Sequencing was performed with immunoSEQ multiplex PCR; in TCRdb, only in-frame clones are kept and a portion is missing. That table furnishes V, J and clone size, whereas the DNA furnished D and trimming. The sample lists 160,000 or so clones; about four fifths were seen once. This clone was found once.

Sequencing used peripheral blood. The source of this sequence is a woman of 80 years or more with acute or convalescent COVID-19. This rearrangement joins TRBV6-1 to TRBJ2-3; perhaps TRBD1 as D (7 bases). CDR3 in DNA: TGTGCCAGCAGTGAAGTAGGGGGCGGGGTAGATACGCAGTATTTT. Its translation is CASSEVGGGVDTQYF.